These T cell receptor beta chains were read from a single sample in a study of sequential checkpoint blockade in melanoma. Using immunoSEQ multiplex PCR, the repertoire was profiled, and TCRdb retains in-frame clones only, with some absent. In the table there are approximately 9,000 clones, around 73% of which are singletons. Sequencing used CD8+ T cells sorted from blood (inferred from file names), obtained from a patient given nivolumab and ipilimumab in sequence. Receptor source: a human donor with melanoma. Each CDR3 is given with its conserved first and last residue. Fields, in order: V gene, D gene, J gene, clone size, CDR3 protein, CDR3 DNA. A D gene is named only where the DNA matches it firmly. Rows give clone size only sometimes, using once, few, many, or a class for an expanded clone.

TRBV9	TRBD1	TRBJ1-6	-	CASSVLTGGDSPLHF	TGTGCCAGCAGCGTACTCACAGGGGGCGATTCACCCCTCCACTTT
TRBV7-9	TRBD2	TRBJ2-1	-	CASSPLAGGPEQFF	TGTGCCAGCAGCCCCTTAGCGGGAGGGCCTGAGCAGTTCTTC
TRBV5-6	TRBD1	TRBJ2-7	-	CASSLWTGVDEQYF	TGTGCCAGCAGCTTATGGACAGGGGTCGACGAGCAGTACTTC
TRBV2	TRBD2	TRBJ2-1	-	CASASETSGYNEQFF	TGTGCCAGCGCCTCTGAGACTAGCGGGTATAATGAGCAGTTCTTC
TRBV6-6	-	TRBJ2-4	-	CASRENIAKNIQYF	TGTGCCAGCAGGGAGAACATAGCCAAAAACATTCAGTACTTC
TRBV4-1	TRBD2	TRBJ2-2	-	CASSQASGSGGELFF	TGCGCCAGCAGCCAAGCTAGCGGGAGCGGCGGGGAGCTGTTTTTT
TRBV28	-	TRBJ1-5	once	CASSLNSLLSQPQHF	TGTGCCAGCAGTTTAAACAGCCTATTGAGCCAGCCCCAGCATTTT
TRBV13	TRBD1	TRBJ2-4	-	CASSPSPGGKNIQYF	TGTGCCAGCAGCCCCTCCCCAGGGGGCAAAAACATTCAGTACTTC
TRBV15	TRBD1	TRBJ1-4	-	CATSRVQGWANEKLFF	TGTGCCACCAGCAGAGTACAGGGGTGGGCTAATGAAAAACTGTTTTTT
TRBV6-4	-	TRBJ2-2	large	CASSGDSTGELFF	TGTGCCAGCAGTGGGGACTCCACCGGGGAGCTGTTTTTT
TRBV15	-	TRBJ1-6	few	CATSRGQGNNSPLHF	TGTGCCACCAGCAGAGGTCAGGGGAATAATTCACCCCTCCACTTT
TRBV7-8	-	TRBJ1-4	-	CASSLIRGELFF	TGTGCCAGCAGCTTAATCAGGGGAGAACTGTTTTTT
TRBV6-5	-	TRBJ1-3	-	CASRAGGNTIYF	TGTGCCAGCAGAGCAGGGGGAAACACCATATATTTT
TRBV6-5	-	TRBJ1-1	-	CASSYKPGINTEAFF	TGTGCCAGCAGTTACAAGCCGGGGATCAACACTGAAGCTTTCTTT
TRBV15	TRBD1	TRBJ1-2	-	CATRATGGDYGYTF	TGTGCCACCAGGGCGACAGGGGGCGACTATGGCTACACCTTC
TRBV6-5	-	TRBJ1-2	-	CASSGQINYGYTF	TGTGCCAGCAGTGGCCAGATCAACTATGGCTACACCTTC
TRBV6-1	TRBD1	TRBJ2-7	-	CASSDRTGSPFHEQYF	TGTGCCAGCAGTGACCGGACAGGGAGTCCATTCCACGAGCAGTACTTC
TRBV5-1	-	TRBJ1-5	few	CASSLDSLDSNQPQHF	TGCGCCAGCAGCTTAGACAGCTTAGATAGCAATCAGCCCCAGCATTTT
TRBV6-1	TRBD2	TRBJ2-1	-	CASSAGTSGGDEQFF	TGTGCCAGCAGTGCCGGGACTAGCGGGGGCGATGAGCAGTTCTTC
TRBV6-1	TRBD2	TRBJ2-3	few	CASSEASGGATDTQYF	TGTGCCAGCAGTGAAGCTAGCGGGGGGGCCACAGATACGCAGTATTTT
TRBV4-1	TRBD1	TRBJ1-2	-	CASSQGQTLNYGYTF	TGCGCCAGCAGCCAGGGACAGACCTTAAACTATGGCTACACCTTC
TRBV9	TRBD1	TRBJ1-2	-	CASSSGQGLYGYTF	TGTGCCAGCAGCTCAGGACAGGGGTTATATGGCTACACCTTC
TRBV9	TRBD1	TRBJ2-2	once	CASSPPTGTGELFF	TGTGCCAGCAGCCCACCGACAGGGACCGGGGAGCTGTTTTTT
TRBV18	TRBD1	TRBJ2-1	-	CASSPIGTAQDNNEQFF	TGTGCCAGCTCACCAATCGGGACAGCCCAAGACAACAATGAGCAGTTCTTC